Presented here are 29 T cell receptor beta chains from one specimen sequenced in a study of control samples from healthy donors and cancer patients. Sequencing used immunoSEQ multiplex PCR; TCRdb keeps in-frame clones, though not all of them. The table has 150,000 or so clones, about 94% seen once. The sample was blood. The receptors derive from a woman in her sixties or seventies in good health.

V is TRBV27 and J is TRBJ1-2, with D maybe TRBD1 (5 bases). V was cut by 7 bases and J by 2 bases, with 17 bases left in between. The CDR3 loop spans 15 amino acids. Germline assignment: CDR1 MNHEY and CDR2 SMNVEV (reference sequence). CDR3 in DNA: TGTGCCAGCATTCCTACATCCGGGGGAAACTATGGCTACACCTTC. Translation: CASIPTSGGNYGYTF.

The J gene is TRBJ2-1, the V gene TRBV6-5; D call uncertain. Germline V gives CDR1 MNHEY, CDR2 SVGAGI. The germline V and J ends were trimmed by 6 bases and 4 bases, with 4 bases remaining between them. This CDR3 contains 11 residues. CDR3: CASSPYNEQFF. DNA of the CDR3: TGTGCCAGCAGCCCGTACAATGAGCAGTTCTTC.

The chain couples TRBV30 to TRBJ2-7, with unresolved D. Trimming left V 0 bases short and J 2 bases short, with 11 bases between. The CDR3 totals 14 residues. The germline V gene encodes CDR1 GTSNPN and CDR2 SVGIG (reference sequence). The CDR3 protein is CAWSVGLNTYEQYF. The CDR3 nucleotides read TGTGCCTGGAGTGTCGGTCTAAACACCTACGAGCAGTACTTC.

The rearrangement joins TRBV7-6 to TRBJ1-6; D gene unclear. The CDR3 runs to 15 residues. V was cut by 4 bases and J by 5 bases, with 12 bases left in between. Germline V gene sequence: CDR1 SGHVS, CDR2 FNYEAQ. CDR3: CASSSDGSHNSPLHF. In nucleotides, the CDR3 is TGTGCCAGCAGCTCAGACGGAAGCCATAATTCACCCCTCCACTTT.

This clone was recorded once. V is TRBV29-1 and J is TRBJ1-1, with a possible D match to TRBD1 (6 bases). Between the trimmed V and J ends, which lost 3 bases and 5 bases, there was a span of 10 bases. This CDR3 has 12 amino acids. Germline V gene lookup returns CDR1 SQVTM and CDR2 ANQGSEA. This CDR3 is CSVDRGGTEAFF. The CDR3, as DNA: TGCAGCGTTGACAGGGGCGGTACTGAAGCTTTCTTT.

This chain connects TRBV5-5 to TRBJ2-2, with D hard to call. The length of the CDR3 is 17 residues. With 0 bases removed from V and 5 bases from J, the gap between germline ends came to 17 bases. Looked up from germline, CDR1 is SGHKS and CDR2 is YYEKEE (reference sequence). This chain's CDR3 is CASSLGQILIPTGELFF. The CDR3 DNA sequence: TGTGCCAGCAGCTTGGGACAAATCCTAATCCCGACCGGGGAGCTGTTTTTT.

The chain uses TRBV19 and TRBJ1-1; D perhaps matches TRBD1 (5 bases). The CDR3 contains 16 residues. Trimming shortened V by 5 bases and J by 4 bases, and 20 bases separated the two germline ends. Germline loops: CDR1 LNHDA, CDR2 SQIVND (reference sequence). The CDR3 bases are TGTGCCAGTAGTGTAGCAGGGTGGATGCTTAGCACTGAAGCTTTCTTT. It is translated as CASSVAGWMLSTEAFF.

The V gene is TRBV11-2, the J gene TRBJ1-2; D perhaps matches TRBD1 (5 bases). CDR1 and CDR2 from the germline V gene are SGHAT and FQNNGV. Trimming stripped 1 base from V and 2 bases from J, with 17 bases between. The CDR3 runs to 17 residues. For the CDR3, the DNA is TGTGCCAGCAGCTTAGGATCTGGGACGGGGAGAAACTATGGCTACACCTTC. Encoded protein: CASSLGSGTGRNYGYTF.

J is TRBJ2-3 and V is TRBV5-1, with 8 bases identical to TRBD1. Germline V gene lookup returns CDR1 SGHRS and CDR2 YFSETQ. The CDR3 sequence is 15 residues long. J gave up 6 bases and V 1 base, and 7 bases lay outside the gene matches. In DNA form, the CDR3 reads TGCGCCAGCAGCTTGTCAGGGGGCGACTGGGATACGCAGTATTTT. This gives the protein CASSLSGGDWDTQYF.

This chain links TRBV5-6 with TRBJ1-1, with TRBD1 matching 7 bases. CDR3 length: 13 amino acids. The V gene end was trimmed by 7 bases and the J gene end by 11 bases; junction bases not matched to a gene: 14. Germline V gene lookup returns CDR1 SGHDT and CDR2 YYEEEE. CDR3 nucleotide sequence: TGTGCCAGCGAGCTTGGAGCGACAGGGAACGCTTTCTTT. This sequence encodes CASELGATGNAFF.

The chain employs TRBV18 and TRBJ1-4; 7 nucleotides align to TRBD1. Germline values: CDR1 KGHSH, CDR2 LQKENI. After removal of 3 bases from V and 0 bases from J, the junction contained 7 bases not matched to a gene. This CDR3 comprises 17 residues. The CDR3 is CASSPMTGWATNEKLFF. The DNA of the CDR3 is TGTGCCAGCTCACCGATGACAGGGTGGGCAACTAATGAAAAACTGTTTTTT.

The rearrangement uses TRBV18 and TRBJ1-2; no firm D call. CDR3 length: 12 residues. The germline gives CDR1 KGHSH, CDR2 LQKENI. V lost 2 bases, J lost 5 bases, and 6 bases lay in between. Written as DNA, the CDR3 is TGTGCCAGCTCACCAGAGGAGTATGGCTACACCTTC. Translation gives CASSPEEYGYTF. The full variable domain, rest sourced from reference TRBV18 and TRBJ1-2, is NAGVMQNPRHLVRRRGQEARLRCSPMKGHSHVYWYRQLPEEGLKFMVYLQKENIIDESGMPKERFSAEFPKEGPSILRIQQVVRGDSAAYFCASSPEEYGYTFGSGTRLTVV.

The chain has TRBV7-9 and TRBJ1-3; D call uncertain. Germline-derived CDR1 and CDR2 are SEHNR and FQNEAQ (reference sequence). This CDR3 contains 14 residues. The V end was cut by 3 bases, the J end by 4 bases, with 10 bases between. The CDR3 DNA reads as TGTGCCAGCAGCTTCGTCCAGAGCGGAAACACCATATATTTT. Amino acid sequence: CASSFVQSGNTIYF.

This chain connects TRBV7-9 to TRBJ1-1; D gene ambiguous. V gave up 0 bases and J gave up 1 base, with 6 bases separating them. The CDR3 extends over 14 amino acids. Germline CDR1 SEHNR, CDR2 FQNEAQ (reference sequence). CDR3 residues: CASSLAAPNTEAFF. The CDR3 DNA follows: TGTGCCAGCAGCTTAGCAGCCCCGAACACTGAAGCTTTCTTT.

The chain couples TRBV4-3 to TRBJ2-6; no clear D. In germline, CDR1 is LGHNA, CDR2 YSLEER. Trimming left V 5 bases short and J 1 base short, with 15 bases between. The CDR3 consists of 17 residues. The CDR3 coding sequence is TGCGCCAGCAGCGACCAAATTGGGGAATCTGGGGCCAACGTCCTGACTTTC. Its translation is CASSDQIGESGANVLTF.

The chain has TRBV27 and TRBJ1-1; unclear D gene. CDR1 is MNHEY, CDR2 SMNVEV, per germline (reference sequence). V lost 1 base and J lost 2, with 11 bases in between. This CDR3 contains 15 residues. For the CDR3, the DNA is TGTGCCAGCAGTTTATACGCAGGAGTAAACACTGAAGCTTTCTTT. Translation gives CASSLYAGVNTEAFF.

The CDR3 DNA reads as TGTGCCAGCAGCCAAGGTTCTTGGGAAAAACTGTTTTTT. Translation gives CASSQGSWEKLFF. This rearrangement joins TRBV3-1 (or the pseudogene TRBV3-2) to TRBJ1-4, with D unresolved. Germline loops: CDR1 LGHDT, CDR2 YNNKEL (reference sequence). This CDR3 spans 13 amino acids. Between the trimmed V and J ends, which lost 1 base and 8 bases, there was a span of 8 bases.

The chain is built from TRBV7-2 and TRBJ2-7; the match to TRBD2 covers 14 bases. The CDR3 totals 15 residues. V was pared by 5 bases and J by 6 bases, with 6 bases of the junction left unmatched. CDR1 is SGHTA, CDR2 FQGNSA, per germline. The CDR3 region is CASSAGLAGGGEQYF. DNA of the CDR3: TGTGCCAGCAGCGCCGGACTAGCGGGGGGAGGCGAGCAGTACTTC.

CDR3 sequence (DNA): TGTGCCTGGAATCCGGGACAGGGGTATGAAAAACTGTTTTTT. This gives the protein CAWNPGQGYEKLFF. This chain connects TRBV30 to TRBJ1-4; TRBD1 agrees at 10 bases. J was trimmed by 6 bases and V by 4 bases; bases with no gene match: 5. CDR1 and CDR2 (germline): GTSNPN, SVGIG (reference sequence). There are 14 residues in the CDR3.

The chain couples TRBV7-2 to TRBJ1-2; TRBD1 is a possible D gene (5 bases). This CDR3 contains 14 residues. Trimming removed 2 bases at V and 2 bases at J, with 9 bases between. From germline, CDR1 is SGHTA and CDR2 FQGNSA. This CDR3 is CASSLQGENYGYTF. The CDR3 nucleotides are TGTGCCAGCAGCTTACAGGGAGAGAACTATGGCTACACCTTC.

A note on this clone: The germline gene is not matched at one end of the junction; a read error may be the cause. This CDR3 reads CASSMEGFLPIF. Here the CDR3 DNA reads TGTGCCAGTAGTATGGAGGGTTTTTTACCGATCTTC. The chain couples TRBV19 to TRBJ2-1, with D maybe TRBD2 (6 bases). CDR3 length: 12 residues. Germline V CDR1 and CDR2: LNHDA, SQIVND (reference sequence).

The count of this clone is one. V is TRBV14 and J is TRBJ1-2; perhaps TRBD1 as D (5 bases). Germline V lookup: CDR1 SGHDN, CDR2 FVKESK. V lost 2 bases and J lost 4, with 11 bases in between. The CDR3 is 14 amino acids. The CDR3 sequence: CASSQKQDPYGYTF. In nucleotides, the CDR3 is TGTGCCAGCAGCCAAAAACAGGACCCCTATGGCTACACCTTC.

The chain has TRBV5-4 and TRBJ1-6; TRBD1 matches 7 bases. V lost 5 bases to trimming and J lost 7 bases; unmatched junction nucleotides: 9. The germline V gene has CDR1 SGHNT and CDR2 YYREEE (reference sequence). This CDR3 has 15 residues. The CDR3 DNA reads TGTGCCAGCAGGCCCAGACAGGGTGAAAATTCACCCCTCCACTTT. This sequence encodes CASRPRQGENSPLHF. Filled out from reference TRBV5-4 and TRBJ1-6, the complete variable domain reads ETGVTQSPTHLIKTRGQQVTLRCSSQSGHNTVSWYQQALGQGPQFIFQYYREEENGRGNFPPRFSGLQFPNYSSELNVNALELDDSALYLCASRPRQGENSPLHFGNGTRLTVT.

This clone appeared once. The genes are TRBV7-2 and TRBJ1-5, with 8 nucleotides matching TRBD1. J was trimmed by 1 base and V by 4 bases; bases with no gene match: 6. The CDR3 length is 16 residues. The germline CDR1 and CDR2 sequences are SGHTA and FQGNSA. CDR3 bases: TGTGCCAGCAGCTCGTGGACAGGGACGAGCAATCAGCCCCAGCATTTT. Its protein is CASSSWTGTSNQPQHF.

V and J are TRBV6-5 and TRBJ1-1; TRBD1 is a possible D gene (6 bases). The ends were cut back, 4 bases at V and 8 bases at J, with 17 bases in the middle. The CDR3 spans 14 residues. CDR1 and CDR2 (germline): MNHEY, SVGAGI. DNA for the CDR3: TGTGCCAGCAGTTTTTGGGGGCCGCGACGGGAAGCTTTCTTT. This translates into CASSFWGPRREAFF.

The V gene is TRBV5-1, the J gene TRBJ1-2; possible D gene TRBD1, 5 bases. This CDR3 has 18 amino acids. Trimming pared 1 base from V and 1 base from J, leaving 20 bases between. CDR1 and CDR2 (germline): SGHRS, YFSETQ. Here the CDR3 DNA reads TGCGCCAGCAGCTTGTCCTTGACAGCCCAAAGGATTAACTATGGCTACACCTTC. Translated, it gives CASSLSLTAQRINYGYTF.

The rearrangement joins TRBV6-6 to TRBJ2-5; 10 bases line up with TRBD1. The CDR3 is made up of 15 amino acids. Germline CDR1 reads MNHNY; CDR2 reads SVGAGI (reference sequence). V gave up 4 bases and J gave up 5 bases; unmatched junction bases: 7. The DNA of the CDR3 is TGTGCCAGCAGTTCGACAGGGGGCGCGTGGGAGACCCAGTACTTC. As protein: CASSSTGGAWETQYF.

Only one count was recorded for this clone. Written as DNA, the CDR3 is TGTGCCAGCAGCATCCGGGACAGGGTAACCGAGCAGTACTTC. Protein: CASSIRDRVTEQYF. The chain has TRBV5-6 and TRBJ2-7; 9 nucleotides match TRBD1. Germline CDR1 SGHDT, CDR2 YYEEEE. This CDR3 is built from 14 residues. Trimming took 4 bases from V and 6 from J; bases not matched to a gene: 8.

The rearrangement links TRBV2 to TRBJ1-5; D is unclear. Trimming shortened V by 8 bases and J by 6 bases, and 17 bases separated the two germline ends. The CDR3 is made up of 14 amino acids. CDR1 SNHLY and CDR2 FYNNEI come from the germline V gene. CDR3 region: CASCASSSGQPQHF. The CDR3 DNA is TGTGCCAGCTGCGCTTCTTCGAGCGGTCAGCCCCAGCATTTT. The complete variable domain, with remaining parts taken from reference TRBV2 and TRBJ1-5, reads EPEVTQTPSHQVTQMGQEVILRCVPISNHLYFYWYRQILGQKVEFLVSFYNNEISEKSEIFDDQFSVERPDGSNFTLKIRSTKLEDSAMYFCASCASSSGQPQHFGDGTRLSIL.